The source of this T cell receptor beta chain is a study of control samples from healthy donors and cancer patients. The protocol was immunoSEQ multiplex PCR, while the TCRdb copy is restricted to in-frame clones and leaves out a portion. This table holds 110,000 to 150,000 clones, about 89% found once. The CDR3 spans 16 residues. Germline values: CDR1 SGHTA, CDR2 FQGNSA. Unmatched junction bases numbered 6, after V lost 0 bases and J lost 4 bases. This clone was seen only a few times. This TCR derives from a man between 18 and 29 years old in good health. Sequenced material: blood. The chain has TRBV7-2 and TRBJ2-5; TRBD1 aligns across 9 bases. The CDR3 nucleotides are TGTGCCAGCAGCTTAGCGGGACAGGGAACGTTAGAGACCCAGTACTTC. Amino acid sequence: CASSLAGQGTLETQYF.